This T cell receptor (beta chain) was identified in a study of technical replicates of blood from several donors. The protocol was immunoSEQ multiplex PCR, while the TCRdb copy is restricted to in-frame clones and leaves out a portion. Found here are fewer than 85,000 clones, roughly nine tenths of them singletons; the top ten hold 4% to 5%. The source is a human donor in good health. Some clones in this sample may be carry-over from other donors' samples. The sequencing input was PBMCs.

The CDR3 sequence is CASSRTSGLYEQYF. In nucleotides, the CDR3 is TGTGCCAGCAGCAGGACTAGCGGCCTCTACGAGCAGTACTTC. V and J are TRBV6-6 and TRBJ2-7; TRBD2 matches at 10 bases. Germline values: CDR1 MNHNY, CDR2 SVGAGI (reference sequence). The CDR3 has 14 amino acids. Trimming cost V 6 bases and J 3 bases; bases outside gene matches: 5.